The 13 T cell receptor beta chains reported below all come from one sample, sequenced in a study of OX40 agonist ivuxolimab in advanced cancers. Here immunoSEQ multiplex PCR was the method, and the copy in TCRdb shows in-frame clones only, minus some. This table holds some 86,000 clones, approximately 86% found once. Sequenced here: CD4+ or CD8+ T cells sorted from blood, sampled in a trial of the OX40 agonist ivuxolimab. The receptors here all came from an adult with an advanced solid tumor such as melanoma, head and neck, liver or kidney cancer.

This clone is judged medium-sized (0.01 to 0.1%). The CDR3 reads CASSANRGQGNEQFF. The CDR3 DNA follows: TGTGCCAGCAGTGCAAACAGGGGGCAAGGGAATGAGCAGTTCTTC. The chain is built from TRBV2 and TRBJ2-1; TRBD1 matches 9 bases. Germline-derived CDR1 and CDR2 are SNHLY and FYNNEI. V dropped 4 bases and J dropped 7; count of bases not matched to a gene: 8. This CDR3 is 15 amino acids long.

V and J are TRBV2 and TRBJ1-1, with D perhaps TRBD1 (6 bases). The germline CDR1 and CDR2 sequences are SNHLY and FYNNEI. This CDR3 spans 15 amino acids. Trimming left V 7 bases short and J 4 bases short, with 19 bases between. The CDR3 coding sequence is TGTGCCAGCAATCCTCGGGGGGCAGGAGCCACTGAAGCTTTCTTT. Amino acid sequence: CASNPRGAGATEAFF.

The gene calls are TRBV2 and TRBJ2-1; a weak D match, TRBD2 (5 bases). CDR3 length equals 16 residues. Trimming took 7 bases from V and 8 from J, leaving 24 bases between them. CDR1 is SNHLY, CDR2 FYNNEI, per germline. As DNA, the CDR3 is TGTGCCAGCACCGAAAGAGTTGAGGGCGGTATCTATGAGCAGTTCTTC. Translation gives CASTERVEGGIYEQFF.

The V and J genes are TRBV4-2 and TRBJ1-6; TRBD1 matches at 9 bases. Germline trimming cut 3 bases from V and 9 bases from J; bases unmatched to any gene: 9. The CDR3 is made up of 16 amino acids. Germline lookup yields CDR1 LGHNA and CDR2 YNFKEQ. The CDR3 region is CASSQHSGQGFSPLHF. CDR3 bases: TGTGCCAGCAGCCAGCATTCGGGACAGGGTTTTTCACCCCTCCACTTT.

The chain has TRBV7-3 and TRBJ1-2; the D gene is possibly TRBD1 (5 bases). CDR1 and CDR2 from the germline V gene are SGHTA and FQGTGA. This CDR3 region has 13 residues. With 4 bases removed from V and 7 bases from J, the gap between germline ends came to 13 bases. CDR3 DNA sequence: TGTGCCAGCAGCTCATCAGGGACGGTTGGCTACACCTTC. It is translated as CASSSSGTVGYTF.

This chain links TRBV19 with TRBJ2-3; D remains ambiguous. Trimming left V 4 bases short and J 4 bases short, with 9 bases between. The CDR3 is 13 residues long. In germline, CDR1 is LNHDA, CDR2 SQIVND (reference sequence). CDR3 sequence reads: CASSTRSADTQYF. In DNA, the CDR3 is TGTGCCAGTAGTACTAGGAGCGCAGATACGCAGTATTTT.

The rearrangement joins TRBV6-1 to TRBJ1-1; the D gene is possibly TRBD1 (6 bases). Looked up from germline, CDR1 is MNHNS and CDR2 is SASEGT. The CDR3 extends over 14 amino acids. Between the trimmed V and J ends, which lost 5 bases and 1 base, there was a span of 11 bases. This chain's CDR3 is CASSNLQGNTEAFF. The CDR3 nucleotides are TGTGCCAGCAGTAATTTACAGGGGAACACTGAAGCTTTCTTT.

The J gene is TRBJ2-7, the V gene TRBV19; TRBD1 matches 9 bases. The CDR3 is 13 residues long. The J segment lost 7 bases and the V segment lost 3 bases, leaving 4 bases of the junction unmatched. Looked up from germline, CDR1 is LNHDA and CDR2 is SQIVND (reference sequence). Here the CDR3 reads CASSIGTGSEQYF. CDR3 sequence (DNA): TGTGCCAGTAGTATCGGGACAGGGTCTGAGCAGTACTTC.

This chain links TRBV15 with TRBJ1-1; weak D call: TRBD1 (5 bases). CDR1 and CDR2 from the germline V gene are LNHNV and YYDKDF (reference sequence). The CDR3 has 15 residues. V gave up 0 bases and J gave up 2 bases, with 10 bases separating them. The CDR3 here is CATSRDHRGNTEAFF. CDR3 coding DNA: TGTGCCACCAGCAGAGATCACCGGGGCAACACTGAAGCTTTCTTT.

The chain has TRBV21-1 and TRBJ2-5; the D call of TRBD2 is as the table states it, not checked on the DNA. Judging by the DNA end, TRBJ2-7 fits better; the J call may be wrong. TRBV21-1 is tagged as a pseudogene. The CDR3 runs 14 residues. CDR3 bases: TGTGCCAGCAGCAAAGGCCAGCGAAATAACGAGCAGTACTTC. Translation: CASSKGQRNNEQYF.

The genes are TRBV5-8 and TRBJ2-3; D is unresolved. V dropped 1 base and J dropped 0 bases, with 9 bases sitting between them. This CDR3 region has 15 residues. Germline CDR1 reads SGHTS; CDR2 reads YDEGEE. The CDR3 bases are TGTGCCAGCAGCTTGTACGACGGGAGCACAGATACGCAGTATTTT. Amino acids: CASSLYDGSTDTQYF.

V usage is TRBV6-6 and J usage is TRBJ2-7; the D gene is possibly TRBD2 (6 bases). The V gene lost 7 bases and the J gene lost 4 bases, with 20 bases spanning the gap. The CDR3 runs 15 residues. CDR1 is MNHNY and CDR2 is SVGAGI in the germline V gene (reference sequence). Here the CDR3 reads CASTETSPDSYEQYF. The DNA for the CDR3 is TGTGCCAGCACCGAAACTAGCCCGGATTCATACGAGCAGTACTTC.

The chain recombines TRBV7-2 with TRBJ2-3; 11 bases align to TRBD2. In germline, CDR1 is SGHTA, CDR2 FQGNSA. There are 16 residues in the CDR3. V was pared by 2 bases and J by 2 bases, with 3 bases of the junction left unmatched. DNA of the CDR3: TGTGCCAGCAGCTTAATGACTAGCGGGGTCACAGATACGCAGTATTTT. Translating gives CASSLMTSGVTDTQYF.